This T cell receptor beta chain was sequenced in a study of response to subunit inactivated influenza vaccine (dated by TCRdb to the late 2010s). For context, the study as a whole: To follow how T cells responded to a trivalent subunit inactivated influenza vaccine, the researchers relied on deep quantitative profiling of the T cell receptor repertoire.

Relative to germline, V is 10 bases shorter and J is 3 bases shorter, with 7 bases between their ends. The germline V gene sets CDR1 to MDHEN and CDR2 to SYDVKM. The CDR3, cysteine through phenylalanine, is 10 amino acids long. Only the CDR3 DNA stays, 30 bases, in frame from base 1. The library was built by means of RT-PCR. Sequenced on an Illumina HiSeq 2500. Using fastp at Q25 and MiXCR, TCRdb reprocessed the public reads and kept productive beta chains. CDR3 protein duplicates are merged, each entry listing the most common genes and DNA. Across this sample there are roughly 760,000 distinct CDR3 sequences, with approximately 21% seen only once. About a tenth of the sample lies in the top ten. Concerning this clonotype: What this receptor recognizes is not known. The input lacks base qualities; no much larger clone sits a single base away.

Overall study outcomes, separate from this receptor: The authors suggested that each seasonal influenza vaccination may recruit only a limited number of new T cells.

Here the chain combines TRBV28 and TRBJ2-7, with the D gene not clear enough to name. This clonotype was obtained from a man aged 45-65 years who received an inactivated influenza vaccine. Donor details come from another sample of the same person, matched by shared clones. Sequenced here: PBMCs from blood, sampled approximately 5 days after vaccination. The CDR3 corresponds to CATGNYEQYF. The sequence in DNA is TGTGCCACAGGCAACTACGAGCAGTACTTC. Joined to the reference TRBV28 and TRBJ2-7 proteins, this CDR3 gives the full variable domain: DVKVTQSSRYLVKRTGEKVFLECVQDMDHENMFWYRQDPGLGLRLIYFSYDVKMKEKGDIPEGYSVSREKKERFSLILESASTNQTSMYLCATGNYEQYFGPGTRLTVT.